This T cell receptor (beta chain) was observed in a study of blood T cell repertoires in COVID-19. Study processing details: How many nucleated cells were present was estimated from reference gene primer amplification. Assay: immunoSEQ multiplex PCR; the TCRdb copy retains only in-frame clones and omits some. Clone size and the V and J calls come from that table; the DNA yielded D and trimming. The data contain roughly 250,000 clones, approximately 87% of them seen just once; the ten biggest clones take up about an eighth. This CDR3 has 14 amino acids. The germline CDR1 and CDR2 sequences are MDHEN and SYDVKM. The V and J ends lost 6 bases and 4 bases, in that order; junction bases with no gene match: 9.

This TCR was sampled from a woman aged 25 to 39 with COVID-19, enrolled during active disease. The specimen sequenced was peripheral blood. The rearrangement joins TRBV28 to TRBJ2-7, with 7 bases lining up with TRBD1. The CDR3 DNA sequence: TGTGCCAGCAGACAAGACAGGGTACGGTACGAGCAGTACTTC. This gives the protein CASRQDRVRYEQYF.